The next 3 T cell receptor beta chains were all read from a single sample in a study of response to subunit inactivated influenza vaccine. TCRdb re-called the RT-PCR reads through MiXCR, storing one row per CDR3 protein. Among over 450,000 distinct CDR3 sequences listed, 10% to 15% were seen once. Here the sequenced sample was PBMCs from blood, taken roughly 48 days after vaccination. These receptors were collected from a man aged 50-59 years who received an inactivated influenza vaccine.

This sequence joins TRBV28 and TRBJ1-1, with D unclear. V lost 2 bases and J lost 0, with 4 bases in between. Germline assignment: CDR1 MDHEN and CDR2 SYDVKM. This CDR3 has 13 residues. The CDR3 reads CASSLLMNTEAFF. CDR3 nucleotide sequence: TGTGCCAGCAGTTTACTAATGAACACTGAAGCTTTCTTT.

The chain is built from TRBV20-1 and TRBJ2-5; TRBD2 matches at 9 bases. From germline, CDR1 is DFQATT and CDR2 SNEGSKA (reference sequence). This CDR3 has 15 amino acids. J lost 5 bases, V lost 0 bases, and 7 bases had no gene match. The CDR3 DNA reads as TGCAGTGCTAGAGAGGGTAGCGGGAGTTCGGAGACCCAGTACTTC. Translating gives CSAREGSGSSETQYF.

The CDR3 region has the DNA TGTGCCGTACTAGGACTAGCGGGAGCGAACACCGGGGAGCTGTTTTTT. As protein: CAVLGLAGANTGELFF. The chain couples TRBV7-6 to TRBJ2-2, with 13 positions matching TRBD2. The J segment lost 0 bases and the V segment lost 11 bases, leaving 6 bases of the junction unmatched. The CDR3 has 16 residues. Germline CDR1 reads SGHVS; CDR2 reads FNYEAQ.